Only a few counts were recorded for the clone carrying this TCR beta chain. Antigen: not known. TCRdb re-called the reads through MiXCR, storing one row per CDR3 protein. The data hold just over 450,000 distinct CDR3 sequences, with approximately 40% observed a single time. V was clipped by 5 bases and J by 2 bases; unmatched bases: 7. The CDR3 totals 16 residues. The V gene's germline CDR1 is SGHVS and CDR2 FQNEAQ. This record belongs to a study of T cell repertoires in cytomegalovirus infection. At the level of the study: Epitope selection comprised recently identified HLA-C-restricted CMV epitopes and well-studied HLA-B-restricted CMV epitopes. Evidence of both CMV infection and a matching HLA type came from public TCR beta signatures. Study-level points and caveats: Ex vivo responses were dominated by HLA-C-restricted CMV-specific TCR beta clonotypes. CMV carriers having the relevant HLA were flagged by cumulative public TCR beta family frequency.

The chain has TRBV7-8 and TRBJ2-2; the match to TRBD1 covers 8 bases. The specimen comprised cultured PBMCs, sampled from culture after CMV antigen stimulation. The receptor was isolated from a human donor in good health (CMV status not recorded). Some clones in this sample may be carry-over from other donors' samples. CDR3 amino acids: CASSTRGRGNTGELFF. The DNA of the CDR3 is TGTGCCAGCAGCACCAGGGGGCGGGGCAACACCGGGGAGCTGTTTTTT.